The 10 T cell receptor beta chains below all came from one sample that was sequenced in a study of regulatory T cells in long-lasting Graves disease. Noted time point: newly diagnosed GD, antithyroid drugs for less than 3 months. The TCR library was prepared using RNA isolated from PBMCs. Investigators prepared the TCR beta libraries by applying iRepertoire HTBI primers and Arm-PCR of CDR3 regions. TCRdb recomputed calls from the multiplex PCR reads with MiXCR, one row per CDR3 protein. The sample records 560,000 or so distinct CDR3 sequences, around 15% being singletons. The same specimen was also included in a second study, on T cells in Graves' hyperthyroidism and ophthalmopathy.

The material sequenced was peripheral blood mononuclear cells (PBMCs), taken at new diagnosis, from a patient treated with antithyroid drugs. The source is a man aged 18 to 30 with Graves disease.

This clonotype came up many times. The chain has TRBV7-8 and TRBJ2-7; D call uncertain. The CDR3 has 15 amino acids. Germline loops: CDR1 SGHVS, CDR2 FQNEAQ. The V end lost 0 bases, the J end lost 4 bases, and 13 bases lay between the germline ends. In DNA form, the CDR3 reads TGTGCCAGCAGCTTAGCGCCAACGGGTAATTACGAGCAGTACTTC. Protein: CASSLAPTGNYEQYF.

The chain combines TRBV5-1 with TRBJ2-5; possible D gene TRBD2, 6 bases. This CDR3 contains 14 residues. V lost 0 bases, J lost 5 bases, and 11 bases lay in between. Germline V lookup: CDR1 SGHRS, CDR2 YFSETQ. The CDR3 is CASSLAAGRETQYF. CDR3 nucleotides: TGCGCCAGCAGCTTGGCGGCGGGACGGGAGACCCAGTACTTC.

In its sample, this clonotype was seen a few times. V and J are TRBV7-9 and TRBJ2-5, with 7 bases fitting TRBD1. V lost 0 bases, J lost 4 bases, and 5 bases stayed unmatched. The V gene's germline CDR1 is SEHNR and CDR2 FQNEAQ (reference sequence). CDR3 length: 15 amino acids. CDR3: CASSLATGERETQYF. The DNA for the CDR3 is TGTGCCAGCAGCTTAGCTACAGGGGAACGAGAGACCCAGTACTTC.

V gene TRBV7-2 combines with J gene TRBJ2-1; the match to TRBD2 covers 11 bases. The J segment lost 8 bases and the V segment lost 6 bases, leaving 18 bases of the junction unmatched. This CDR3 has 18 residues. The germline CDR1 and CDR2 sequences are SGHTA and FQGNSA. CDR3 residues: CASRRTSGYTTFNDEQFF. In DNA, the CDR3 is TGTGCCAGCAGACGGACTAGCGGGTACACCACATTCAACGATGAGCAGTTCTTC.

This clonotype occurred a few times. The chain is built from TRBV7-3 and TRBJ2-2; 7 positions agree with TRBD2. Germline CDR1 SGHTA, CDR2 FQGTGA. The J segment lost 4 bases and the V segment lost 4 bases, leaving 6 bases of the junction unmatched. The CDR3 length is 15 residues. The CDR3 is CASSSGSGVTGELFF. Here the CDR3 DNA reads TGTGCCAGCAGCTCCGGAAGCGGGGTCACCGGGGAGCTGTTTTTT.

Details on this clonotype: Given a much more abundant clone one base away, this may be a read error. V is TRBV5-6 and J is TRBJ1-2, with 7 nucleotides matching TRBD1. The germline gives CDR1 SGHDT, CDR2 YYEEEE. With V trimmed by 1 base and J by 4 bases, 4 bases remained unmatched. The CDR3 is 14 amino acids. This CDR3 reads CASSLSGTAYGYTF. As DNA, the CDR3 is TGTGCCAGCAGCTTGTCCGGGACAGCCTATGGCTACACCTTC.

This clonotype was detected many times. The chain uses TRBV11-1 and TRBJ2-1; D is perhaps TRBD1 (6 bases). The CDR3 is made up of 15 amino acids. Trimming removed 3 bases at V and 5 bases at J, with 14 bases between. From germline, CDR1 is SGHAT and CDR2 FQDESV (reference sequence). For the CDR3, the DNA is TGTGCCAGCAGCTTCCGCGGGCAGGGGAACAATGAGCAGTTCTTC. It codes for CASSFRGQGNNEQFF. The full variable domain, in which reference TRBV11-1 and TRBJ2-1 provide the parts outside the CDR3, is EAEVAQSPRYKITEKSQAVAFWCDPISGHATLYWYRQILGQGPELLVQFQDESVVDDSQLPKDRFSAERLKGVDSTLKIQPAELGDSAMYLCASSFRGQGNNEQFFGPGTRLTVL.

V usage is TRBV5-1 and J usage is TRBJ2-6; perhaps TRBD2 as D (5 bases). Trimming stripped 4 bases from V and 4 bases from J, with 9 bases between. CDR3 length: 14 amino acids. Looked up from germline, CDR1 is SGHRS and CDR2 is YFSETQ. CDR3 loop: CASSLAPGANVLTF. The CDR3 DNA reads TGCGCCAGCAGCCTAGCCCCAGGGGCCAACGTCCTGACTTTC.

This clonotype appeared a few times. J is TRBJ2-2 and V is TRBV19, with unresolved D. Germline V CDR1 and CDR2: LNHDA, SQIVND (reference sequence). Trimming shortened V by 3 bases and J by 6 bases, and 11 bases separated the two germline ends. CDR3 length: 14 residues. The CDR3, as DNA: TGTGCCAGTAGTATCCTTAGCCGTTCCGGGGAGCTGTTTTTT. It translates to CASSILSRSGELFF.

In its sample, this clonotype was seen many times. The CDR3 coding sequence is TGTGCCAGCAGCCAAGATTACAAAACCTACGAGCAGTACTTC. Its translation: CASSQDYKTYEQYF. The chain has TRBV3-1 and TRBJ2-7, with unresolved D. V was pared by 0 bases and J by 2 bases, with 8 bases between. Germline lookup yields CDR1 LGHDT and CDR2 YNNKEL (reference sequence). The CDR3 contains 14 residues.